The clone carrying this T cell receptor beta chain has just a few counts. This CDR3 contains 16 residues. These data belong to a study of early T cells in non-severe SARS-CoV-2 infection. A single record per CDR3 protein comes from TCRdb applying MiXCR to the 5' RACE reads. This table holds roughly 52,000 distinct CDR3 sequences, under 8% found once. This chain connects TRBV3-2 to TRBJ2-5; the table assigns TRBD1, which was not confirmed against the DNA. TRBV3-2 is a recognized pseudogene. This sequence originates from an adult who was a healthcare worker with PCR-confirmed SARS-CoV-2 infection or an uninfected control (not recorded which). The material was whole blood, obtained at baseline. The CDR3 DNA follows: TGTGCCAGCAGCCAAGATCGGTCGGGGGCCCAAGAGACCCAGTACTTC. Amino acid sequence: CASSQDRSGAQETQYF.